This TCR beta chain was identified in a study of T cell repertoires in cytomegalovirus infection. Study at large: Used in the study were CMV epitopes, some recently identified and HLA-C-restricted, others well-studied and HLA-B-restricted. It can be stated that public TCR beta signatures indicated CMV infection as well as a matching HLA type.

In TCRdb, the reads were re-called with MiXCR into one record per CDR3 protein. Among 900,000 to 950,000 distinct CDR3 sequences listed, less than 35% were seen once. Broader study findings: Ex vivo responses were dominated by HLA-C-restricted CMV-specific TCR beta clonotypes.

V lost 5 bases and J lost 3; bases outside the gene matches: 6. This CDR3 is 15 amino acids long. Germline assignment: CDR1 SGHTA and CDR2 FQGTGA. The table lists this clonotype with a few counts. Its antigen is unidentified. The TCR originated in a human donor in good health (CMV status not recorded). Some clones in this sample may be carry-over from other donors' samples. This chain joins TRBV7-3 and TRBJ2-1; 8 bases are shared with TRBD1. The sequenced sample was cultured CD8+ T cells from PBMCs, obtained from culture after CMV antigen stimulation. This CDR3 is CASSVTGAIYNEQFF. CDR3 nucleotides: TGTGCCAGCAGCGTGACAGGGGCGATCTACAATGAGCAGTTCTTC.